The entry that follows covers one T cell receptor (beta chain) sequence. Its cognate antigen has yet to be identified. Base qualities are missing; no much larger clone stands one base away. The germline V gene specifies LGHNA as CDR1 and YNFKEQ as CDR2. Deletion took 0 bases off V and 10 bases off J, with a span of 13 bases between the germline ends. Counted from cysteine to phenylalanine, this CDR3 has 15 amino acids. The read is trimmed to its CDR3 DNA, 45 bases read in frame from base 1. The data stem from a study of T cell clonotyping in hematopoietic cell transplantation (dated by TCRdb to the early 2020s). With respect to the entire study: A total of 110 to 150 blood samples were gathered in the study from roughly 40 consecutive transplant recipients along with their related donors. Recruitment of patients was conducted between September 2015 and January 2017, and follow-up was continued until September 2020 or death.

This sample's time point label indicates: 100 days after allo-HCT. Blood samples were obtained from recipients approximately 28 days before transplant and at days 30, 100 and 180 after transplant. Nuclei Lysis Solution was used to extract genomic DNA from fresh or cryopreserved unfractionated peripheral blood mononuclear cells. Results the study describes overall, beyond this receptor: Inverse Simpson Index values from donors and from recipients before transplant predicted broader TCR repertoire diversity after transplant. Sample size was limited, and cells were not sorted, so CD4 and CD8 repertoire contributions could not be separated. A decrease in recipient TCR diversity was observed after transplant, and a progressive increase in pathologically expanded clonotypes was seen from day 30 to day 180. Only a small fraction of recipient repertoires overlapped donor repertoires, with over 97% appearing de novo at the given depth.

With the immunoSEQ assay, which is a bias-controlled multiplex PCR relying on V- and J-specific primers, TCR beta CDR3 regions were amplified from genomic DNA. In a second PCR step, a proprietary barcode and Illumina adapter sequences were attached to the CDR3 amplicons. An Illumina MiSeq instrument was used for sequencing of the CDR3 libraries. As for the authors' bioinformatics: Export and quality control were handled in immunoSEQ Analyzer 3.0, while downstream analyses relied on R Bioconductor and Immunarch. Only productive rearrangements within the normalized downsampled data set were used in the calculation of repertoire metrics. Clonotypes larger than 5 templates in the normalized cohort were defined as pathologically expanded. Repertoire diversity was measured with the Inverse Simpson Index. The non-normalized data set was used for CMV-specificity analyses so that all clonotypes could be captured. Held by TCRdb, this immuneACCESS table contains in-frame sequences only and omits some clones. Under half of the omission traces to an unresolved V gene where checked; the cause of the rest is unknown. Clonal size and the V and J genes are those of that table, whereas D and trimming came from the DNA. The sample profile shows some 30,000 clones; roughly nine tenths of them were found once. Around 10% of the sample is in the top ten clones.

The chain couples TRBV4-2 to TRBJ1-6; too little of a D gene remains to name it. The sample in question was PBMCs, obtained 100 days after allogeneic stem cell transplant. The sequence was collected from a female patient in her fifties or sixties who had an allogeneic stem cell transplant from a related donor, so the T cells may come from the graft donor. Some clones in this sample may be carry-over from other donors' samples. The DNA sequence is TGTGCCAGCAGCCAAGATCAAGCGATGGGCTCACCCCTCCACTTT. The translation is CASSQDQAMGSPLHF.